The next 23 T cell receptor beta chains were all read from a single sample in a study of technical replicates of blood from a few donors. The data were produced by immunoSEQ multiplex PCR, yet TCRdb's version contains in-frame clones alone and is incomplete. Among more than 75,000 clones listed, 80% to 90% were seen once. The sample was PBMCs. Receptors were obtained from a human donor in good health. Some clones in this sample may be carry-over from other donors' samples.

The CDR3: CASSQDPRSGSSSYNEQFF. DNA of the CDR3: TGCGCCAGCAGCCAAGATCCCAGATCGGGGTCAAGCTCCTACAATGAGCAGTTCTTC. This sequence joins TRBV4-1 and TRBJ2-1; the D gene is possibly TRBD2 (5 bases). V was pared by 0 bases and J by 0 bases, with 18 bases between. Germline-derived CDR1 and CDR2 are MGHRA and YSYEKL. The length of the CDR3 is 19 residues.

The chain has TRBV4-3 and TRBJ1-2; D is possibly TRBD1 (6 bases). V was shortened by 0 bases and J by 3 bases, with 11 bases between the two germline ends. The CDR3 contains 15 residues. The germline gives CDR1 LGHNA, CDR2 YSLEER. CDR3 coding DNA: TGCGCCAGCAGCCAAGATTTTCACAGGGACTATGGCTACACCTTC. This sequence encodes CASSQDFHRDYGYTF.

The J gene is TRBJ2-5, the V gene TRBV6-1; 9 bases fit TRBD2. V lost 1 base to trimming and J lost 6 bases; unmatched junction nucleotides: 9. The CDR3 sequence is 16 residues long. The germline V gene encodes CDR1 MNHNS and CDR2 SASEGT. The CDR3 sequence: CASSEGDQPSGKTQYF. DNA for the CDR3: TGTGCCAGCAGTGAAGGAGATCAACCTAGCGGGAAGACCCAGTACTTC.

This clone was detected only a few times. The CDR3 nucleotides are TGTGCCAGCAGGGAGAGCTCTGGAAACACCATATATTTT. Its translation: CASRESSGNTIYF. This chain joins TRBV2 and TRBJ1-3; D not resolved. Germline V gene lookup returns CDR1 SNHLY and CDR2 FYNNEI. CDR3 size: 13 residues. V gave up 6 bases and J gave up 0 bases, with 6 bases separating them.

The chain combines TRBV5-1 with TRBJ2-3; 10 positions match TRBD1. There are 15 residues in the CDR3. Trimming cost V 4 bases and J 3 bases; bases outside gene matches: 5. The V gene's germline CDR1 is SGHRS and CDR2 YFSETQ. DNA for the CDR3: TGCGCCAGCAGCGGGGGGACAGGGGAAACAGATACGCAGTATTTT. The encoded protein is CASSGGTGETDTQYF.

CDR3 residues: CASSGWDRDQSEQYF. CDR3 DNA: TGTGCCAGCAGCGGTTGGGACAGGGATCAGTCCGAGCAGTACTTC. This chain joins TRBV25-1 and TRBJ2-7; 9 nucleotides agree with TRBD1. CDR1 is MGHDK and CDR2 is SYGVNS in the germline V gene. The CDR3 contains 15 residues. Trimming removed 6 bases from V and 6 bases from J; junction bases left unmatched: 12.

V is TRBV7-3 and J is TRBJ1-6; D is unclear. V dropped 0 bases and J dropped 9 bases, with 9 bases sitting between them. CDR3 length equals 14 residues. Germline assignment: CDR1 SGHTA and CDR2 FQGTGA. The CDR3 sequence is CASSLTSGGSPLHF. As DNA, the CDR3 is TGTGCCAGCAGCTTAACTTCGGGTGGTTCACCCCTCCACTTT.

The chain links TRBV5-4 to TRBJ2-3; TRBD2 is a possible D gene (5 bases). Per germline, CDR1 SGHNT and CDR2 YYREEE (reference sequence). The CDR3 has 16 amino acids. Trimming removed 4 bases from V and 2 bases from J, with 17 bases in between. The CDR3 spells CASSPALERNTDTQYF. Here the CDR3 DNA reads TGTGCCAGCAGCCCTGCTTTGGAGCGGAACACAGATACGCAGTATTTT.

This chain connects TRBV7-2 to TRBJ1-2; 8 nucleotides match TRBD1. The length of the CDR3 is 14 residues. V gave up 5 bases and J gave up 3 bases; unmatched junction bases: 5. Germline CDR1 SGHTA, CDR2 FQGNSA. The CDR3 DNA follows: TGTGCCAGCAGCGTGACAGGGGTGGACTATGGCTACACCTTC. Protein product: CASSVTGVDYGYTF.

The chain employs TRBV5-6 and TRBJ2-4, with D possibly matching TRBD1 (5 bases). The CDR3 has 15 amino acids. With 4 bases removed from V and 6 bases from J, the gap between germline ends came to 17 bases. Germline values: CDR1 SGHDT, CDR2 YYEEEE. This CDR3 reads CASSLPGRAGNIQYF. Here the CDR3 DNA reads TGTGCCAGCAGCCTTCCCGGCAGGGCAGGAAACATTCAGTACTTC.

V usage is TRBV5-4 and J usage is TRBJ2-7; tentative D call: TRBD1 (6 bases). The germline V and J ends were trimmed by 0 bases and 3 bases, with 7 bases remaining between them. Germline V gives CDR1 SGHNT, CDR2 YYREEE (reference sequence). The CDR3 is 13 amino acids. The CDR3 bases are TGTGCCAGCAGCTTGGGGGGGCGCTACGAGCAGTACTTC. It encodes CASSLGGRYEQYF.

This chain connects TRBV7-9 to TRBJ2-1, with TRBD2 matching 10 bases. This CDR3 is built from 15 residues. J was trimmed by 6 bases and V by 1 base; bases with no gene match: 3. Per the germline V gene, CDR1 is SEHNR and CDR2 is FQNEAQ (reference sequence). The DNA for the CDR3 is TGTGCCAGCAGCTTAGTAGCGGGAGGTGGCAATGAGCAGTTCTTC. Encoded protein: CASSLVAGGGNEQFF. Full variable domain (outside the CDR3, taken from reference TRBV7-9 and TRBJ2-1): DTGVSQNPRHKITKRGQNVTFRCDPISEHNRLYWYRQTLGQGPEFLTYFQNEAQLEKSRLLSDRFSAERPKGSFSTLEIQRTEQGDSAMYLCASSLVAGGGNEQFFGPGTRLTVL.

The chain combines TRBV4-2 with TRBJ2-5, with 7 bases lining up with TRBD1. The CDR3 covers 16 residues. V shed 0 bases, J shed 7 bases, and the junction held 11 bases outside the gene matches. Germline V gene lookup returns CDR1 LGHNA and CDR2 YNFKEQ. The DNA for the CDR3 is TGTGCCAGCAGCCAAGATGAGAGGGGGCATAGGGGGACCCAGTACTTC. It yields the protein CASSQDERGHRGTQYF.

V is TRBV7-8 and J is TRBJ2-2, with TRBD1 as a possible D gene (6 bases). The CDR3 is 15 residues long. In germline, CDR1 is SGHVS, CDR2 FQNEAQ. V was pared by 5 bases and J by 8 bases, with 18 bases between. The CDR3 spells CASSQRQVVRGELFF. The CDR3 DNA reads TGTGCCAGCAGCCAGCGACAGGTCGTTCGGGGGGAGCTGTTTTTT.

The chain combines TRBV19 with TRBJ2-7; 7 nucleotides match TRBD2. V shed 2 bases and J 5 bases; nucleotides not matched to a gene: 9. Germline V lookup: CDR1 LNHDA, CDR2 SQIVND (reference sequence). This CDR3 region has 15 residues. CDR3 nucleotide sequence: TGTGCCAGTAGTATAATAGGGACTACTGTGCACGAGCAGTACTTC. It is translated as CASSIIGTTVHEQYF. The whole variable domain, remainder taken from reference TRBV19 and TRBJ2-7, is DGGITQSPKYLFRKEGQNVTLSCEQNLNHDAMYWYRQDPGQGLRLIYYSQIVNDFQKGDIAEGYSVSREKKESFPLTVTSAQKNPTAFYLCASSIIGTTVHEQYFGPGTRLTVT.

The chain joins TRBV20-1 to TRBJ2-7, with D unclear. The V and J ends lost 6 bases and 5 bases respectively, with 11 bases between them. CDR3 size: 11 residues. Germline V gives CDR1 DFQATT, CDR2 SNEGSKA (reference sequence). The CDR3 DNA is TGCAGTGCAAGCGCCAAACACGAGCAGTACTTC. Its translation is CSASAKHEQYF.

The count of this clone is one. The rearrangement links TRBV11-2 to TRBJ2-7; possible D gene TRBD1, 7 bases. The CDR3 sequence is 15 residues long. Trimming shortened V by 2 bases and J by 2 bases, and 13 bases separated the two germline ends. The germline V gene encodes CDR1 SGHAT and CDR2 FQNNGV. CDR3 sequence: CASSLQGGFTYEQYF. The CDR3 DNA follows: TGTGCCAGCAGCTTACAGGGGGGATTCACCTACGAGCAGTACTTC.

The chain uses TRBV18 and TRBJ1-4; possible D gene TRBD1, 6 bases. Trimming shortened V by 8 bases and J by 6 bases, and 16 bases separated the two germline ends. Germline V CDR1 and CDR2: KGHSH, LQKENI. CDR3 size: 14 residues. CDR3 sequence: CASTRDTYDEKLFF. In DNA form, the CDR3 reads TGTGCCAGCACACGGGACACATACGATGAAAAACTGTTTTTT.

The chain has TRBV29-1 and TRBJ2-2; 9 bases line up with TRBD2. Trimming at V came to 4 bases and at J to 5 bases, leaving 11 bases not matched to a gene. In germline, CDR1 is SQVTM, CDR2 ANQGSEA. The CDR3 loop spans 16 amino acids. The CDR3: CSVGSLAGKGTGELFF. CDR3 DNA: TGCAGCGTTGGATCTCTAGCGGGAAAAGGGACCGGGGAGCTGTTTTTT.

This chain links TRBV30 with TRBJ2-7, with 8 nucleotides matching TRBD2. Germline trimming cut 6 bases from V and 1 base from J; bases unmatched to any gene: 5. Per germline, CDR1 GTSNPN and CDR2 SVGIG (reference sequence). The CDR3 covers 13 residues. The CDR3 coding sequence is TGTGCCTGTGGACTAGCCTTATCCTACGAGCAGTACTTC. Protein product: CACGLALSYEQYF. Full variable domain (rest looked up from reference TRBV30 and TRBJ2-7): SQTIHQWPATLVQPVGSPLSLECTVEGTSNPNLYWYRQAAGRGLQLLFYSVGIGQISSEVPQNLSASRPQDRQFILSSKKLLLSDSGFYLCACGLALSYEQYFGPGTRLTVT.

This chain connects TRBV4-3 to TRBJ2-1, with D possibly matching TRBD1 (5 bases). Germline V gene lookup returns CDR1 LGHNA and CDR2 YSLEER. The CDR3 length is 14 residues. V lost 0 bases, J lost 9 bases, and 12 bases lay in between. The CDR3 loop is CASSQDRGSLEQFF. The CDR3 DNA is TGCGCCAGCAGCCAAGATAGGGGTAGCCTTGAGCAGTTCTTC.

This sequence joins TRBV4-1 and TRBJ2-7; 9 nucleotides agree with TRBD2. The CDR3 runs to 15 residues. Losses at the gene ends were 2 bases for V and 2 bases for J; bases not matched to a gene: 4. Germline CDR1 is MGHRA and CDR2 is YSYEKL. The CDR3, as DNA: TGCGCCAGCAGCCAAAGCGGGGGGCCCACCTACGAGCAGTACTTC. Protein: CASSQSGGPTYEQYF.

In this sample, this clone turned up a few times. The rearrangement joins TRBV19 to TRBJ1-1; D is ambiguous. V lost 1 base to trimming and J lost 0 bases, with 6 bases between them. The germline V gene encodes CDR1 LNHDA and CDR2 SQIVND (reference sequence). The length of the CDR3 is 14 residues. In DNA form, the CDR3 reads TGTGCCAGTAGTATAGTACAGTTGAACACTGAAGCTTTCTTT. This gives the protein CASSIVQLNTEAFF.